This is a list of T cell receptor beta chains from one sample in a study of OX40 agonist ivuxolimab in advanced cancers. Assay: immunoSEQ multiplex PCR; the TCRdb copy retains only in-frame clones and omits some. The sample contains 77,000 or so clones, under 95% of which appear only once. This specimen consisted of CD4+ or CD8+ T cells sorted from blood, obtained in a trial of the OX40 agonist ivuxolimab. These receptor sequences come from an adult with an advanced solid tumor such as melanoma, head and neck, liver or kidney cancer. CDR3s include the opening cysteine and the closing phenylalanine or tryptophan. The D gene is left open where the match is weak.

d_gene,v_gene,j_gene,CDR3aa
-,TRBV11-3,TRBJ1-1,CASSLGLNTEAFF
TRBD1,TRBV7-9,TRBJ2-3,CASSSPTGTGMTDTQYF
-,TRBV4-1,TRBJ2-7,CASSQAGSDEQYF
TRBD1,TRBV5-1,TRBJ1-2,CASSLDGQGYGYTF
-,TRBV23-1,TRBJ2-2,CASSQSMDLYANTGELFF
-,TRBV6-1,TRBJ2-1,CASSDGQGPNEQFF
TRBD1,TRBV9,TRBJ1-2,CASSVAHRPGQGIYGYTF
-,TRBV7-9,TRBJ2-1,CASSSRVGYNEQFF
TRBD1,TRBV13,TRBJ1-2,CASSSDRQGIFYTF
-,TRBV25-1,TRBJ2-7,CASSDGKMWAEIPYEQYF
-,TRBV7-6,TRBJ2-4,CASSLQLAKNIQYF